A selection of T cell receptor beta chains follows, all from one sample in a study of blood T cell repertoires in COVID-19. Libraries were prepared by immunoSEQ multiplex PCR; TCRdb keeps only in-frame clonotypes and omits some of them. Of approximately 270,000 clones listed, 85% to 90% are singletons. The source material was peripheral blood. The receptors were sampled from a man at least 80 years old with acute or convalescent COVID-19. CDR3s include the opening cysteine and the closing phenylalanine or tryptophan. The order of the fields is CDR3 protein, J gene, V gene.

CDR3: CASSGGQGINEKLFF
J: TRBJ1-4
V: TRBV5-6

CDR3: CASSHASGGENIQYF
J: TRBJ2-4
V: TRBV4-3

CDR3: CSVDVNGEGAEAFF
J: TRBJ1-1
V: TRBV29-1

CDR3: CASSFYRTSSNQPQHF
J: TRBJ1-5
V: TRBV28

CDR3: CASSPGTAYFSGNTIYF
J: TRBJ1-3
V: TRBV6-2/TRBV6-3

CDR3: CASSDINGEAFF
J: TRBJ1-1
V: TRBV6-4

CDR3: CASSPQTGTDYGYTF
J: TRBJ1-2
V: TRBV7-2

CDR3: CASSIDQGVIGELFF
J: TRBJ2-2
V: TRBV19

CDR3: CAISRDRGYGYTF
J: TRBJ1-2
V: TRBV10-3

CDR3: CASSVSGGSLNEKLFF
J: TRBJ1-4
V: TRBV9

CDR3: CATSMEKGVRETQYF
J: TRBJ2-5
V: TRBV15

CDR3: CASSVGGTGVQETQYF
J: TRBJ2-5
V: TRBV9

CDR3: CASSFLSSGNTIYF
J: TRBJ1-3
V: TRBV28

CDR3: CASSQGPSGSEQYF
J: TRBJ2-7
V: TRBV3-1/TRBV3-2

CDR3: CASAPWASGNPYEQYF
J: TRBJ2-7
V: TRBV28

CDR3: CASISTSNQPQHF
J: TRBJ1-5
V: TRBV28

CDR3: CATSTGGHQPQHF
J: TRBJ1-5
V: TRBV10-3

CDR3: CASTLAAGNEQYF
J: TRBJ2-7
V: TRBV7-2

CDR3: CASSFRGMDGYTF
J: TRBJ1-2
V: TRBV5-5

CDR3: CASSTSPTSGGGETQYF
J: TRBJ2-5
V: TRBV28

CDR3: CASSPPQSTGITNQPQHF
J: TRBJ1-5
V: TRBV11-3

CDR3: CASSAGTSGFSYEQYF
J: TRBJ2-7
V: TRBV27

CDR3: CASSGRQGDNTGELFF
J: TRBJ2-2
V: TRBV9

CDR3: CASSLRQGHTEAFF
J: TRBJ1-1
V: TRBV5-6

CDR3: CSGGQGIEQYF
J: TRBJ2-7
V: TRBV29-1

CDR3: CASSAKQGAFTEAFF
J: TRBJ1-1
V: TRBV6-6

CDR3: CASSGLGYGYTF
J: TRBJ1-2
V: TRBV5-6

CDR3: CASSQVEGLSGNTIYF
J: TRBJ1-3
V: TRBV4-1

CDR3: CASSNPQVPFAF
J: TRBJ1-2
V: TRBV6-2/TRBV6-3

CDR3: CASSIPPGAGGAETQYF
J: TRBJ2-5
V: TRBV19

CDR3: CASSRNSGRYNNEQFF
J: TRBJ2-1
V: TRBV7-3

CDR3: CASRTRDLSNIQYF
J: TRBJ2-4
V: TRBV28

CDR3: CASSVGTVAITEAFF
J: TRBJ1-1
V: TRBV7-8

CDR3: CASSLFRQGGTNEKLFF
J: TRBJ1-4
V: TRBV11-2

CDR3: CASSLESGGYVSEQYF
J: TRBJ2-7
V: TRBV27

CDR3: CASSFDGASEQYF
J: TRBJ2-7
V: TRBV7-2

CDR3: CASSLGPTGPNEKLFF
J: TRBJ1-4
V: TRBV5-1

CDR3: CASTIRAGGNYEQYF
J: TRBJ2-7
V: TRBV19

CDR3: CASSPRTVSYNSPLHF
J: TRBJ1-6
V: TRBV4-3

CDR3: CASSGLAGGEDEQYF
J: TRBJ2-7
V: TRBV18

CDR3: CASSPSGEYTEAFF
J: TRBJ1-1
V: TRBV18

CDR3: CASSYDRGGDTQYF
J: TRBJ2-3
V: TRBV6-5

CDR3: CASSISGQGSYNEQFF
J: TRBJ2-1
V: TRBV19

CDR3: CASSRRLGNNEQFF
J: TRBJ2-1
V: TRBV5-1

CDR3: CASSRQAHEKLFF
J: TRBJ1-4
V: TRBV25-1

CDR3: CASSGGRGPDTQYF
J: TRBJ2-3
V: TRBV10-2

CDR3: CASSLTQANGETQYF
J: TRBJ2-5
V: TRBV7-9

CDR3: CSVGGGAGESYNEQFF
J: TRBJ2-1
V: TRBV29-1

CDR3: CASSSTTGEGQPQHF
J: TRBJ1-5
V: TRBV5-1

CDR3: CASSWTSGRADNEQFF
J: TRBJ2-1
V: TRBV28

CDR3: CASSLTKPGQSSYEQYF
J: TRBJ2-7
V: TRBV27

CDR3: CASSLEIAGGSTDTQYF
J: TRBJ2-3
V: TRBV5-1

CDR3: CASSLAPGGPSYNEQFF
J: TRBJ2-1
V: TRBV7-9